The 22 T cell receptor beta chains listed next were all sequenced from one sample in a study of shared clonotypes between healthy human individuals. The protocol was immunoSEQ multiplex PCR, while the TCRdb copy is restricted to in-frame clones and leaves out a portion. In the table there are around 330,000 clones, less than 85% of which are singletons. What was sequenced was memory CD4+ T cells sorted from blood. Subset in this sample: CD45RA-negative fraction. These receptors originate from a man under 40 in good health.

This rearrangement joins TRBV14 to TRBJ1-1, with 7 bases fitting TRBD1. This CDR3 is built from 15 residues. J gave up 4 bases and V 2 bases, and 7 bases lay outside the gene matches. CDR1 and CDR2 from the germline V gene are SGHDN and FVKESK. DNA for the CDR3: TGTGCCAGCAGCCAATTACAGGGGTTGGGCACTGAAGCTTTCTTT. Translating it yields CASSQLQGLGTEAFF.

The CDR3 loop is CASSSRLAGGDQETQYF. In DNA form, the CDR3 reads TGCGCCAGCAGCTCCCGACTAGCGGGAGGGGACCAAGAGACCCAGTACTTC. The chain employs TRBV5-1 and TRBJ2-5, with 14 bases identical to TRBD2. Per germline, CDR1 SGHRS and CDR2 YFSETQ. CDR3 length equals 17 residues. Trimming cost V 3 bases and J 0 bases; bases outside gene matches: 4.

This chain joins TRBV19 and TRBJ1-2; 10 nucleotides agree with TRBD1. After removal of 4 bases from V and 2 bases from J, the junction contained 7 bases not matched to a gene. Germline CDR1 reads LNHDA; CDR2 reads SQIVND (reference sequence). The CDR3 is 16 residues long. The chain's CDR3 is CASSTGTGDRNYGYTF. CDR3 nucleotide sequence: TGTGCCAGTAGTACTGGGACAGGGGATCGGAACTATGGCTACACCTTC.

The chain combines TRBV13 with TRBJ2-3, with D tentatively TRBD1 (5 bases). Trimming pared 6 bases from V and 6 bases from J, leaving 13 bases between. CDR3 length: 13 residues. Looked up from germline, CDR1 is PRHDT and CDR2 is FYEKMQ (reference sequence). The DNA for the CDR3 is TGTGCCAGCAGACAAAAGGCAGGGGATACGCAGTATTTT. Its translation: CASRQKAGDTQYF.

This clone was seen at least ten times. The rearrangement joins TRBV6-1 to TRBJ1-1, with D possibly being TRBD1 (5 bases). The V end was cut by 0 bases, the J end by 9 bases, with 5 bases between. The CDR3 loop spans 11 amino acids. Germline CDR1 MNHNS, CDR2 SASEGT. CDR3 bases: TGTGCCAGCAGTGAAGCGGGACAAGCTTTCTTT. It specifies CASSEAGQAFF.

The rearrangement links TRBV5-1 to TRBJ2-7, with TRBD2 matching over 13 bases. J was trimmed by 2 bases and V by 4 bases; bases with no gene match: 3. Germline CDR1 is SGHRS and CDR2 is YFSETQ. CDR3 size: 15 residues. In DNA, the CDR3 is TGCGCCAGCAGCCGGACTAGCGGGAGCCCCTACGAGCAGTACTTC. It is translated as CASSRTSGSPYEQYF.

This clone was detected only a few times. The chain has TRBV7-9 and TRBJ2-1, with 9 bases that match TRBD2. Trimming removed 5 bases from V and 4 bases from J; junction bases left unmatched: 6. Looked up from germline, CDR1 is SEHNR and CDR2 is FQNEAQ (reference sequence). This CDR3 is 15 amino acids long. CDR3 sequence reads: CASSHSTSGYNEQFF. CDR3 nucleotides: TGTGCCAGCAGCCATTCGACTAGCGGATACAATGAGCAGTTCTTC.

This clone has ten or more counts. V gene TRBV2 combines with J gene TRBJ2-7; D may match TRBD1 or TRBD2 (5 bases each). Trimming took 7 bases from V and 7 from J, leaving 20 bases between them. Germline CDR1 and CDR2: SNHLY and FYNNEI. The CDR3 length is 14 residues. CDR3 bases: TGTGCCAGCACACGGGACGGCCTCCCGAGAGAGCAGTACTTC. Its protein product is CASTRDGLPREQYF.

This chain uses TRBV6-1 with TRBJ1-5; TRBD1 aligns across 7 bases. The V segment lost 6 bases and the J segment 3 bases; nucleotides outside the gene matches: 5. The CDR3 is 14 residues long. Germline lookup yields CDR1 MNHNS and CDR2 SASEGT. The CDR3 nucleotides are TGTGCCAGCAGAGGGGGCTTTATCAATCAGCCCCAGCATTTT. Its translation is CASRGGFINQPQHF.

This clone has a handful of counts. The chain recombines TRBV6-1 with TRBJ2-3; 8 nucleotides line up with TRBD2. The trim removed 4 bases at V and 3 bases at J, leaving 9 bases unmatched. Germline CDR1 MNHNS, CDR2 SASEGT. The CDR3 sequence is 16 residues long. The CDR3 DNA sequence: TGTGCCAGCAGTGGTCTAGCGGGTAGGGGAACAGATACGCAGTATTTT. It specifies CASSGLAGRGTDTQYF.

The J gene is TRBJ2-5, the V gene TRBV7-8; D not certain. Trimming removed 2 bases at V and 5 bases at J, with 6 bases between. CDR3 size: 12 residues. Germline CDR1 reads SGHVS; CDR2 reads FQNEAQ. CDR3 sequence reads: CASSLYRETQYF. The DNA of the CDR3 is TGTGCCAGCAGCTTATACCGGGAGACCCAGTACTTC.

This rearrangement joins TRBV2 to TRBJ1-2, with D unresolved. Deletions cut 6 bases from V and 4 bases from J, with 9 bases between. The CDR3 extends over 12 amino acids. Germline CDR1 reads SNHLY; CDR2 reads FYNNEI. CDR3 bases: TGTGCCAGCAGAGGGCGGAGCTATGGCTACACCTTC. As protein: CASRGRSYGYTF.

The gene calls are TRBV5-4 and TRBJ2-7; tentatively, D is TRBD1 (6 bases). With 4 bases removed from V and 2 bases from J, the gap between germline ends came to 10 bases. This CDR3 region has 13 residues. Per germline, CDR1 SGHNT and CDR2 YYREEE (reference sequence). CDR3 nucleotide sequence: TGTGCCAGCAGCCCGGGACAAACCTACGAGCAGTACTTC. Amino acid sequence: CASSPGQTYEQYF.

The J gene is TRBJ2-3, the V gene TRBV21-1; the table's D call, TRBD2, was not checked against the DNA. TRBV21-1 is noted as a pseudogene. This CDR3 has 19 residues. The CDR3 sequence: CASSKIVGLAGGCADTQYF. CDR3 sequence (DNA): TGTGCCAGCAGCAAAATCGTAGGACTAGCGGGAGGGTGCGCAGATACGCAGTATTTT.

The gene calls are TRBV2 and TRBJ2-7; possibly TRBD2 for D (5 bases). CDR1 and CDR2 from the germline V gene are SNHLY and FYNNEI. The CDR3 is 13 amino acids. The V gene lost 3 bases and the J gene lost 4 bases, with 10 bases spanning the gap. The CDR3 region is CASSDGIKYEQYF. The CDR3 nucleotides read TGTGCCAGCAGTGACGGGATAAAGTACGAGCAGTACTTC. Full variable domain (remainder filled in from reference TRBV2 and TRBJ2-7): EPEVTQTPSHQVTQMGQEVILRCVPISNHLYFYWYRQILGQKVEFLVSFYNNEISEKSEIFDDQFSVERPDGSNFTLKIRSTKLEDSAMYFCASSDGIKYEQYFGPGTRLTVT.

The chain employs TRBV28 and TRBJ1-4; weak D call: TRBD1 (5 bases). CDR1 MDHEN and CDR2 SYDVKM come from the germline V gene. This CDR3 comprises 13 residues. Deletions cut 2 bases from V and 6 bases from J, with 7 bases between. CDR3 in amino acids: CASSLGGDEKLFF. As DNA, the CDR3 is TGTGCCAGCAGTTTAGGGGGGGATGAAAAACTGTTTTTT.

The chain is built from TRBV7-6 and TRBJ2-1, with 9 bases lining up with TRBD2. The germline V gene has CDR1 SGHVS and CDR2 FNYEAQ. This CDR3 contains 16 residues. V was clipped by 2 bases and J by 9 bases; unmatched bases: 11. The CDR3: CASSLFSGSPRSEQFF. CDR3 nucleotide sequence: TGTGCCAGCAGCTTATTTAGCGGGAGTCCGAGGAGTGAGCAGTTCTTC.

This rearrangement joins TRBV18 to TRBJ1-1, with D hard to call. Germline V gives CDR1 KGHSH, CDR2 LQKENI. The CDR3 is made up of 15 amino acids. The V end was cut by 6 bases, the J end by 1 base, with 15 bases between. CDR3 loop: CASSFAAAQNTEAFF. The CDR3 coding sequence is TGTGCCAGCTCCTTCGCGGCGGCACAGAACACTGAAGCTTTCTTT.

This clone was counted a few times. The chain employs TRBV4-2 and TRBJ2-7, with D possibly TRBD2 on 7 matching bases. Germline V gives CDR1 LGHNA, CDR2 YNFKEQ. Trimming left V 4 bases short and J 2 bases short, with 21 bases between. The CDR3 is 17 amino acids. Written as DNA, the CDR3 is TGTGCCAGCAGCCTCCTGGGGGCGGGAGCCTCTGCCTACGAGCAGTACTTC. It encodes CASSLLGAGASAYEQYF.

This clone was observed a few times. V usage is TRBV11-2 and J usage is TRBJ2-7; tentatively, D is TRBD2 (5 bases). The CDR3 loop spans 16 amino acids. The V gene lost 6 bases and the J gene lost 2 bases, with 20 bases spanning the gap. Germline V gives CDR1 SGHAT, CDR2 FQNNGV. CDR3 nucleotides: TGTGCCAGCAGTTCTCTGAGGACTGGGCCCGCCTACGAGCAGTACTTC. Translating gives CASSSLRTGPAYEQYF. Supplemented by reference TRBV11-2 and TRBJ2-7, the full variable domain reads EAGVAQSPRYKIIEKRQSVAFWCNPISGHATLYWYQQILGQGPKLLIQFQNNGVVDDSQLPKDRFSAERLKGVDSTLKIQPAKLEDSAVYLCASSSLRTGPAYEQYFGPGTRLTVT.

This clone was seen only once. The V gene is TRBV11-2, the J gene TRBJ2-2, with 14 nucleotides matching TRBD2. Losses at the gene ends were 1 base for V and 6 bases for J; bases not matched to a gene: 7. This CDR3 has 18 amino acids. Germline V gene data show CDR1 as SGHAT and CDR2 as FQNNGV. CDR3 coding DNA: TGTGCCAGCAGCTTAGGGGGAGGGACTAGCGGGAGCCCCGGGGAGCTGTTTTTT. It specifies CASSLGGGTSGSPGELFF. The variable domain in full, completed from reference TRBV11-2 and TRBJ2-2, reads EAGVAQSPRYKIIEKRQSVAFWCNPISGHATLYWYQQILGQGPKLLIQFQNNGVVDDSQLPKDRFSAERLKGVDSTLKIQPAKLEDSAVYLCASSLGGGTSGSPGELFFGEGSRLTVL.

This rearrangement joins TRBV5-8 to TRBJ2-1; 8 bases are shared with TRBD1. Germline V gives CDR1 SGHTS, CDR2 YDEGEE. CDR3 length equals 13 residues. The trim removed 4 bases at V and 10 bases at J, leaving 7 bases unmatched. CDR3 protein: CASSVNRGSEQFF. The CDR3 nucleotides are TGTGCCAGCAGCGTAAACAGGGGGTCGGAGCAGTTCTTC.